The 14 T cell receptor beta chains listed next were all sequenced from one sample in a study of T cell repertoires in cytomegalovirus infection. TCRdb re-called the reads with MiXCR, one entry per CDR3 protein. The top ten hold about 65% of the sample, which has about 89,000 distinct CDR3 sequences, 25% to 35% seen once. For these receptors, no antigen is known. The sequenced sample was CD8+ T cells from cultured PBMCs, obtained from culture after CMV antigen stimulation. Source of these receptors: a human donor in good health (CMV status not recorded). Some clones in this sample may be carry-over from other donors' samples.

The chain uses TRBV6-5 and TRBJ2-5, with D possibly matching TRBD2 (5 bases). There are 15 residues in the CDR3. Germline-derived CDR1 and CDR2 are MNHEY and SVGAGI. The ends were cut back, 0 bases at V and 3 bases at J, with 11 bases in the middle. CDR3 DNA sequence: TGTGCCAGCAGTTACTCACCCACTAGAGAAGAGACCCAGTACTTC. The encoded protein is CASSYSPTREETQYF.

This clonotype was picked up many times. The gene calls are TRBV7-8 and TRBJ1-5; D ambiguous. The CDR3 spans 18 residues. The germline V gene has CDR1 SGHVS and CDR2 FQNEAQ. The V end lost 1 base, the J end lost 4 bases, and 20 bases lay between the germline ends. The CDR3 coding sequence is TGTGCCAGCAGCTTAGAGGTAAAGGAAGTCTTTCCAAATCAGCCCCAGCATTTT. Translating it yields CASSLEVKEVFPNQPQHF.

This clonotype has just a few counts. The V call is TRBV4-1, the J call TRBJ1-6; D gene uncertain. CDR3 length: 15 amino acids. Per the germline V gene, CDR1 is MGHRA and CDR2 is YSYEKL. Trimming stripped 2 bases from V and 7 bases from J, with 12 bases between. The chain's CDR3 is CASSQYGGLNSPLHF. In DNA, the CDR3 is TGCGCCAGCAGCCAATATGGCGGATTAAATTCACCCCTCCACTTT.

This clonotype appeared many times. This chain connects TRBV7-6 to TRBJ2-5; a weak D match, TRBD2 (5 bases). CDR1 is SGHVS and CDR2 is FNYEAQ in the germline V gene. V was clipped by 2 bases and J by 1 base, with 11 bases between them. CDR3 length: 15 residues. The CDR3 here is CASSLYGGLQETQYF. For the CDR3, the DNA is TGTGCCAGCAGCTTATATGGCGGACTCCAAGAGACCCAGTACTTC.

This clonotype was observed once. The chain couples TRBV5-4 to TRBJ1-1; maybe TRBD1 (5 bases). This CDR3 spans 12 amino acids. In germline, CDR1 is SGHNT, CDR2 YYREEE (reference sequence). With 4 bases removed from V and 7 bases from J, the gap between germline ends came to 11 bases. The CDR3: CASSPDSGEAFF. The CDR3 coding sequence is TGTGCCAGCAGCCCCGACAGCGGTGAAGCTTTCTTT.

This chain uses TRBV6-6 with TRBJ1-2; 7 bases match TRBD1. J lost 3 bases, V lost 2 bases, and 3 bases had no gene match. CDR1 and CDR2 from the germline V gene are MNHNY and SVGAGI (reference sequence). There are 14 residues in the CDR3. The CDR3 DNA is TGTGCCAGCAGTTACGGAGGGGGCGACTATGGCTACACCTTC. It is translated as CASSYGGGDYGYTF.

The chain joins TRBV7-2 to TRBJ1-6; D might be TRBD1 (5 bases). Germline values: CDR1 SGHTA, CDR2 FQGNSA. This CDR3 spans 14 amino acids. V was shortened by 7 bases and J by 10 bases, with 17 bases between the two germline ends. The CDR3 spells CASMSYRPDSPLHF. CDR3 coding DNA: TGTGCCAGCATGAGTTACAGGCCCGACTCACCCCTCCACTTT.

The sample holds a few counts of this clonotype. This chain joins TRBV10-3 and TRBJ2-5; 9 positions match TRBD1. Trimming at V came to 2 bases and at J to 3 bases, leaving 10 bases not matched to a gene. This CDR3 spans 17 amino acids. Germline CDR1 is ENHRY and CDR2 is SYGVKD. The CDR3 sequence: CAISEARGTGLEETQYF. CDR3 nucleotide sequence: TGTGCCATCAGTGAGGCGCGGGGGACAGGGCTAGAAGAGACCCAGTACTTC.

In this sample, this clonotype turned up once. This chain joins TRBV5-1 and TRBJ2-3; unclear D gene. Germline CDR1 and CDR2: SGHRS and YFSETQ. This CDR3 has 15 residues. V was shortened by 0 bases and J by 4 bases, with 12 bases between the two germline ends. CDR3 sequence: CASSLEVSPPDTQYF. Here the CDR3 DNA reads TGCGCCAGCAGCTTGGAGGTGTCTCCCCCAGATACGCAGTATTTT.

V gene TRBV6-2 or TRBV6-3 combines with J gene TRBJ1-6, with 7 bases aligning to TRBD1. With 5 bases clipped from V and 7 bases from J, the junction kept 5 bases outside the gene matches. The CDR3 is 14 residues long. Germline CDR1 is MNHEY and CDR2 is SVGEGT. CDR3 nucleotides: TGTGCCAGCAGTCCTGGGACAGAGAATTCACCCCTCCACTTT. This encodes CASSPGTENSPLHF.

This clonotype was seen ten or more times. V and J are TRBV6-5 and TRBJ1-1, with D possibly being TRBD1 (5 bases). The CDR3 runs to 14 residues. CDR1 MNHEY and CDR2 SVGAGI come from the germline V gene. Trimming stripped 2 bases from V and 0 bases from J, with 7 bases between. Here the CDR3 reads CASSYQGLNTEAFF. The CDR3 bases are TGTGCCAGCAGTTACCAGGGCCTGAACACTGAAGCTTTCTTT.

The chain uses TRBV5-1 and TRBJ2-7; 12 bases map to TRBD2. This CDR3 contains 16 residues. CDR1 SGHRS and CDR2 YFSETQ come from the germline V gene. The ends lost 3 bases at V and 4 bases at J; junction bases unmatched: 8. The CDR3 region is CASSYDPTSGGYEQYF. The DNA of the CDR3 is TGCGCCAGCAGCTACGATCCCACTAGCGGGGGGTACGAGCAGTACTTC.

The sample holds a few counts of this clonotype. V gene TRBV7-3 combines with J gene TRBJ2-7; D is unclear. CDR1 and CDR2 from the germline V gene are SGHTA and FQGTGA. V lost 5 bases and J lost 2, with 16 bases in between. There are 15 residues in the CDR3. For the CDR3, the DNA is TGTGCCAGCAGCCTATATGACGGATTAGCCTACGAGCAGTACTTC. This translates into CASSLYDGLAYEQYF.

The chain joins TRBV4-1 to TRBJ2-7; TRBD1 matches 9 bases. Trimming cost V 3 bases and J 0 bases; bases outside gene matches: 3. CDR3 length equals 15 residues. Germline CDR1 MGHRA, CDR2 YSYEKL. The CDR3 spells CASSHTGGFSYEQYF. The CDR3 DNA reads as TGCGCCAGCAGCCATACAGGGGGCTTCTCCTACGAGCAGTACTTC.